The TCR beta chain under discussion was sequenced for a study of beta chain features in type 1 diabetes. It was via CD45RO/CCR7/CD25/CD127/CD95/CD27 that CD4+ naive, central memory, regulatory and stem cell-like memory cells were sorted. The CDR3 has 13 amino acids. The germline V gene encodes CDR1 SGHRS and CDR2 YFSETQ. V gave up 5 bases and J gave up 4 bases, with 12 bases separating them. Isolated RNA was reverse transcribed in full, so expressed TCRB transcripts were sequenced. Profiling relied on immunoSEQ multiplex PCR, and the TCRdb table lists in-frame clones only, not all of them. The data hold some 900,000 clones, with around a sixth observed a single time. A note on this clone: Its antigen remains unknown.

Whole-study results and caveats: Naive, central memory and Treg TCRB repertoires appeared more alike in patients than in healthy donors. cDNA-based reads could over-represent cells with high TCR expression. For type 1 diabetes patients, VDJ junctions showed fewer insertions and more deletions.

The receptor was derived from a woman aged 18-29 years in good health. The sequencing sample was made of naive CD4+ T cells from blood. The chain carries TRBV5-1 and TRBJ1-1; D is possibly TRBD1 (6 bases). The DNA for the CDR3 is TGCGCCAGCAGTACCAGGGGCGGCACTGAAGCTTTCTTT. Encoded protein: CASSTRGGTEAFF.